This TCR beta chain was sequenced during a study of blood T cell repertoires in COVID-19. Study-level information: Whether acute or convalescent, the COVID-19 samples came from the United States, Italy and Spain.

From germline, CDR1 is MNHEY and CDR2 SVGAGI. The CDR3 spans 15 residues. Trimming cost V 2 bases and J 7 bases, with 15 bases left between them. How the authors handled the data: Amplified reference gene primers provided the basis for estimating nucleated cell counts. TCRdb's copy holds only in-frame clones and misses some; the assay was immunoSEQ multiplex PCR. D and trimming come from the DNA, and the V and J calls and clone size come from that table. The sample includes about 190,000 clones, roughly 85% seen only once; the top ten take 20% to 25%. The sequence was obtained from a man aged 55 to 70 with active or convalescent COVID-19. The sample taken for sequencing was peripheral blood. The chain couples TRBV6-5 to TRBJ1-5; D may be TRBD1 (6 bases). The CDR3: CASSYGRGAGQPQHF. The CDR3 DNA reads as TGTGCCAGCAGTTACGGTCGGGGGGCCGGACAGCCCCAGCATTTT.